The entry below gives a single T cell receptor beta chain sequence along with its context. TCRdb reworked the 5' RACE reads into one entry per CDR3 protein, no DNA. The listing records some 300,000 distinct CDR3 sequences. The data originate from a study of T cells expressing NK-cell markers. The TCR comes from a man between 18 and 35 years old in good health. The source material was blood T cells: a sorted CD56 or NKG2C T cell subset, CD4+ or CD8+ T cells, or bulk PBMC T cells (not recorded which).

The CDR3 loop is CASSEGTGGDEKLFF. J is TRBJ1-4 and V is TRBV4-2; lacking DNA, the TRBD1 call made by TCRdb goes unchecked. Germline CDR1 is LGHNA and CDR2 is YNFKEQ. The CDR3 is made up of 15 amino acids.